The 27 T cell receptor beta chains below come from one sample, sequenced in a study of long-term antiretroviral therapy in people with HIV. The libraries were made with immunoSEQ v3.0 at survey level. TCRdb's table, derived via immunoSEQ multiplex PCR, lists solely in-frame clones and lacks some. The sample lists about 20,000 clones, approximately 81% occurring once. This specimen was unsorted PBMCs, taken 0.6 years after starting antiretroviral therapy. The receptors originated from a woman between 18 and 29 years old with HIV.

J is TRBJ2-3 and V is TRBV29-1; 7 nucleotides line up with TRBD2. The V gene end was trimmed by 5 bases and the J gene end by 2 bases; junction bases not matched to a gene: 13. CDR3 size: 16 residues. Germline assignment: CDR1 SQVTM and CDR2 ANQGSEA. The CDR3 sequence: CSVKPGLAAATDTQYF. In DNA, the CDR3 is TGCAGCGTTAAACCTGGGCTAGCGGCAGCCACAGATACGCAGTATTTT.

The chain combines TRBV5-4 with TRBJ1-4, with D possibly TRBD1 on 5 matching bases. This CDR3 spans 16 amino acids. The germline V gene encodes CDR1 SGHNT and CDR2 YYREEE (reference sequence). Trimming took off 4 bases at V and 2 bases at J, with 15 bases between the two ends. The CDR3 loop reads CASSDARQGTNEKLFF. In nucleotides, the CDR3 is TGTGCCAGCAGCGACGCGCGGCAGGGTACTAATGAAAAACTGTTTTTT.

The rearrangement links TRBV9 to TRBJ2-3, with 7 bases that match TRBD2. V trimming: 3 bases; J trimming: 4 bases; junction bases outside the gene matches: 5. The CDR3 spans 14 residues. The germline gives CDR1 SGDLS, CDR2 YYNGEE. The CDR3 DNA reads as TGTGCCAGCAGCGAGCGGGGTTCTTCAGATACGCAGTATTTT. Amino acids: CASSERGSSDTQYF.

The genes are TRBV30 and TRBJ2-5; maybe TRBD2 (6 bases). CDR1 GTSNPN and CDR2 SVGIG come from the germline V gene (reference sequence). The CDR3 is 13 residues long. The V gene lost 3 bases and the J gene lost 2 bases, with 10 bases spanning the gap. CDR3: CAWSLGLQETQYF. CDR3 in DNA: TGTGCCTGGAGCCTTGGACTACAAGAGACCCAGTACTTC.

V is TRBV7-6 and J is TRBJ2-1, with D maybe TRBD1 (6 bases). With 5 bases removed from V and 4 bases from J, the gap between germline ends came to 27 bases. The length of the CDR3 is 19 residues. Germline V gene sequence: CDR1 SGHVS, CDR2 FNYEAQ. CDR3 coding DNA: TGTGCCAGCAGCGAAAGGACAGTGGTCGAGGGGCTGACTTACAATGAGCAGTTCTTC. This encodes CASSERTVVEGLTYNEQFF.

With regard to this clone: The sample contains more than one DNA sequence encoding this CDR3. The gene calls are TRBV4-3 and TRBJ1-3; D possibly corresponds to TRBD1 (5 bases). Germline V gene sequence: CDR1 LGHNA, CDR2 YSLEER. CDR3 length equals 15 residues. The V and J ends lost 0 bases and 0 bases respectively, with 6 bases between them. For the CDR3, the DNA is TGCGCCAGCAGCCAAGAGGGGGGCTCTGGAAACACCATATATTTT. Protein product: CASSQEGGSGNTIYF.

The chain employs TRBV4-3 and TRBJ1-1; D call uncertain. Germline CDR1 LGHNA, CDR2 YSLEER. Trimming left V 0 bases short and J 3 bases short, with 14 bases between. The CDR3 length is 16 residues. For the CDR3, the DNA is TGCGCCAGCAGCCAAGATTCCCCCTCCCGAGACACTGAAGCTTTCTTT. This sequence encodes CASSQDSPSRDTEAFF.

The rearrangement uses TRBV29-1 and TRBJ1-2; perhaps TRBD1 as D (5 bases). The CDR3 extends over 13 amino acids. The V gene lost 1 base and the J gene lost 4 bases, with 10 bases spanning the gap. Germline assignment: CDR1 SQVTM and CDR2 ANQGSEA. CDR3: CSVEGQHLYGYTF. The DNA of the CDR3 is TGCAGCGTTGAAGGACAGCACCTCTATGGCTACACCTTC.

The chain joins TRBV12-5 to TRBJ2-7; D ambiguous. Trimming removed 6 bases at V and 5 bases at J, with 11 bases between. The germline CDR1 and CDR2 sequences are LGHNT and FRNRAP. This CDR3 is 12 amino acids long. CDR3 sequence: CASGPSHDEQYF. The CDR3, as DNA: TGTGCTAGTGGGCCCTCCCATGACGAGCAGTACTTC.

This chain uses TRBV6-1 with TRBJ1-5; D is possibly TRBD1 (5 bases). V lost 1 base, J lost 5 bases, and 12 bases lay in between. The CDR3 consists of 15 residues. Germline V gives CDR1 MNHNS, CDR2 SASEGT. The CDR3 nucleotides read TGTGCCAGCAGTGAAGATGGGACTCGCTATCAGCCCCAGCATTTT. Encoded protein: CASSEDGTRYQPQHF.

This chain links TRBV7-3 with TRBJ2-2; D might be TRBD1 or TRBD2, each matching 6 bases. Germline CDR1 reads SGHTA; CDR2 reads FQGTGA. There are 15 residues in the CDR3. V was clipped by 5 bases and J by 6 bases, with 16 bases between them. The CDR3 bases are TGTGCCAGCAGCCCGGGCGGGACAAGGGCCGGGGAGCTGTTTTTT. It specifies CASSPGGTRAGELFF.

The chain has TRBV27 and TRBJ2-7, with D unclear. Per germline, CDR1 MNHEY and CDR2 SMNVEV (reference sequence). Trimming removed 3 bases at V and 5 bases at J, with 14 bases between. The CDR3 has 14 residues. The CDR3 sequence: CASSFIKGPHEQYF. The CDR3, as DNA: TGTGCCAGCAGTTTCATCAAGGGCCCCCACGAGCAGTACTTC.

This chain's CDR3 is CSANLGTQYF. CDR3 DNA: TGCAGTGCTAATCTCGGGACCCAGTACTTC. The chain recombines TRBV20-1 with TRBJ2-5, with D unclear. This CDR3 has 10 residues. Germline assignment: CDR1 DFQATT and CDR2 SNEGSKA (reference sequence). V lost 4 bases, J lost 7 bases, and 7 bases lay in between.

The CDR3 reads CASSLTRTGSYNEQFF. The CDR3 DNA follows: TGTGCCAGCAGCTTAACCCGGACAGGGTCCTACAATGAGCAGTTCTTC. V and J are TRBV7-7 and TRBJ2-1, with 8 bases identical to TRBD1. The length of the CDR3 is 16 residues. Germline CDR1 and CDR2: SSHAT and FNYEAQ (reference sequence). J gave up 1 base and V 2 bases, and 4 bases lay outside the gene matches. Combining the CDR3 with reference TRBV7-7 and TRBJ2-1 gives the whole variable domain GAGVSQSPRYKVTKRGQDVTLRCDPISSHATLYWYQQALGQGPEFLTYFNYEAQPDKSGLPSDRFSAERPEGSISTLTIQRTEQRDSAMYRCASSLTRTGSYNEQFFGPGTRLTVL.

This clone has a single count. The V call is TRBV15, the J call TRBJ2-5; 7 bases map to TRBD2. Germline V gene lookup returns CDR1 LNHNV and CDR2 YYDKDF (reference sequence). Trimming took 8 bases from V and 1 from J; bases not matched to a gene: 1. The CDR3 has 12 residues. CDR3 in amino acids: CATAGVQETQYF. The CDR3 DNA reads as TGTGCCACCGCGGGAGTCCAAGAGACCCAGTACTTC.

The V and J genes are TRBV7-8 and TRBJ2-3, with 7 positions matching TRBD2. Unmatched junction bases numbered 0, after V lost 0 bases and J lost 3 bases. CDR1 is SGHVS and CDR2 is FQNEAQ in the germline V gene. This CDR3 is 14 amino acids long. In DNA, the CDR3 is TGTGCCAGCAGCTTAGCGGGGGGGACAGATACGCAGTATTTT. Residues: CASSLAGGTDTQYF. The full variable domain, its missing parts supplied by reference TRBV7-8 and TRBJ2-3, is GAGVSQSPRYKVAKRGQDVALRCDPISGHVSLFWYQQALGQGPEFLTYFQNEAQLDKSGLPSDRFFAERPEGSVSTLKIQRTQQEDSAVYLCASSLAGGTDTQYFGPGTRLTVL.

This chain uses TRBV28 with TRBJ2-7; 11 bases match TRBD2. The ends lost 6 bases at V and 0 bases at J; junction bases unmatched: 7. CDR1 and CDR2 (germline): MDHEN, SYDVKM. The length of the CDR3 is 16 residues. For the CDR3, the DNA is TGTGCCAGCAGCCTACTTGGGACTAGCGGCTCCTACGAGCAGTACTTC. This codes for CASSLLGTSGSYEQYF.

The chain employs TRBV11-2 and TRBJ2-3; TRBD2 might be the D (6 bases). Looked up from germline, CDR1 is SGHAT and CDR2 is FQNNGV. CDR3 size: 15 residues. Trimming removed 1 base from V and 6 bases from J, with 14 bases in between. CDR3 sequence reads: CASSLVYGGSDTQYF. CDR3 in DNA: TGTGCCAGCAGCTTAGTCTACGGGGGATCCGATACGCAGTATTTT.

The chain uses TRBV7-3 and TRBJ1-2; tentative D call: TRBD1 (5 bases). The V end lost 0 bases, the J end lost 5 bases, and 16 bases lay between the germline ends. Germline values: CDR1 SGHTA, CDR2 FQGTGA. This CDR3 is built from 16 residues. The CDR3, as DNA: TGTGCCAGCAGCTTAACTCGGGACGGTCGAAGATATGGCTACACCTTC. This codes for CASSLTRDGRRYGYTF.

The rearrangement uses TRBV9 and TRBJ1-6, with D uncertain. The CDR3 sequence is 13 residues long. V was clipped by 3 bases and J by 9 bases, with 10 bases between them. CDR1 is SGDLS and CDR2 is YYNGEE in the germline V gene. In nucleotides, the CDR3 is TGTGCCAGCAGCGCAGATAGCGGTTCACCCCTCCACTTT. Protein product: CASSADSGSPLHF.

The rearrangement joins TRBV7-2 to TRBJ2-3; D is possibly TRBD1 or TRBD2 (6 bases each). There are 12 residues in the CDR3. CDR1 and CDR2 (germline): SGHTA, FQGNSA. V lost 5 bases to trimming and J lost 8 bases, with 11 bases between them. CDR3 bases: TGTGCCAGCAGCCCCGAGGGGGGTACGCAGTATTTT. Protein: CASSPEGGTQYF.

V is TRBV6-5 and J is TRBJ2-5; D possibly uses TRBD1 or TRBD2 (7 bases each). The CDR3 has 15 amino acids. Germline V gene lookup returns CDR1 MNHEY and CDR2 SVGAGI. V was trimmed by 0 bases and J by 7 bases, leaving 15 bases between them. This CDR3 reads CASSYSNQGEGTQYF. Here the CDR3 DNA reads TGTGCCAGCAGTTACTCGAATCAGGGGGAGGGGACCCAGTACTTC.

This clone was found a few times. J is TRBJ2-2 and V is TRBV6-5; TRBD1 might be the D (6 bases). V lost 2 bases to trimming and J lost 0 bases, with 7 bases between them. In germline, CDR1 is MNHEY, CDR2 SVGAGI. The CDR3 loop spans 15 amino acids. In DNA, the CDR3 is TGTGCCAGCAGTTACGGACAGACGAACACCGGGGAGCTGTTTTTT. It codes for CASSYGQTNTGELFF.

The rearrangement joins TRBV5-1 to TRBJ2-1, with 7 bases aligning to TRBD2. J gave up 9 bases and V 0 bases, and 9 bases lay outside the gene matches. Germline V gene sequence: CDR1 SGHRS, CDR2 YFSETQ. CDR3 size: 15 residues. DNA of the CDR3: TGCGCCAGCAGCTTGGGAGAGCGGGGCGTGAGTGAGCAGTTCTTC. Amino acid sequence: CASSLGERGVSEQFF.

This rearrangement joins TRBV27 to TRBJ1-1, with D possibly TRBD1 on 5 matching bases. The CDR3 contains 13 residues. Trimming stripped 0 bases from V and 5 bases from J, with 7 bases between. Per the germline V gene, CDR1 is MNHEY and CDR2 is SMNVEV (reference sequence). The CDR3 region has the DNA TGTGCCAGCAGTTTATCGCAGGGTACTGAAGCTTTCTTT. Encoded protein: CASSLSQGTEAFF.

The CDR3 DNA reads as TGTGCCAGCAGCTTAAGGCAGAACACCGGGGAGCTGTTTTTT. Translating gives CASSLRQNTGELFF. The rearrangement joins TRBV11-2 to TRBJ2-2; D unresolved. The V end lost 2 bases, the J end lost 1 base, and 5 bases lay between the germline ends. This CDR3 is 14 amino acids long. Germline V gene lookup returns CDR1 SGHAT and CDR2 FQNNGV.

The chain is built from TRBV4-1 and TRBJ2-7; tentatively, D is TRBD1 (5 bases). This CDR3 region has 14 residues. The germline V and J ends were trimmed by 4 bases and 2 bases, with 12 bases remaining between them. The germline V gene has CDR1 MGHRA and CDR2 YSYEKL. For the CDR3, the DNA is TGCGCCAGCAGCCCGGACAACCAGCCCTACGAGCAGTACTTC. Translating it yields CASSPDNQPYEQYF.